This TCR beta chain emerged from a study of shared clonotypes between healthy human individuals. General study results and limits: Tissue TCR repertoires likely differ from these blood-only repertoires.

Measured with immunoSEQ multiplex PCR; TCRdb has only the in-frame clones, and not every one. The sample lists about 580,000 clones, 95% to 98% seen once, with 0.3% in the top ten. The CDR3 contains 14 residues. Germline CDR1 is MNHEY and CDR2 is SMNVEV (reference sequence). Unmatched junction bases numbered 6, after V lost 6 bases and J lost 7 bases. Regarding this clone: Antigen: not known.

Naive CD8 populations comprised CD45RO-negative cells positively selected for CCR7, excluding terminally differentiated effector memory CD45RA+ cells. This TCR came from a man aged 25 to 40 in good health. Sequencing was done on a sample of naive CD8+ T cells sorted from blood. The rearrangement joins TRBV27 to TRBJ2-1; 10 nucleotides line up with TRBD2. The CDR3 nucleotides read TGTGCCAGCAGCCTAGCGGGAGCGATAAATGAGCAGTTCTTC. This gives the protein CASSLAGAINEQFF.